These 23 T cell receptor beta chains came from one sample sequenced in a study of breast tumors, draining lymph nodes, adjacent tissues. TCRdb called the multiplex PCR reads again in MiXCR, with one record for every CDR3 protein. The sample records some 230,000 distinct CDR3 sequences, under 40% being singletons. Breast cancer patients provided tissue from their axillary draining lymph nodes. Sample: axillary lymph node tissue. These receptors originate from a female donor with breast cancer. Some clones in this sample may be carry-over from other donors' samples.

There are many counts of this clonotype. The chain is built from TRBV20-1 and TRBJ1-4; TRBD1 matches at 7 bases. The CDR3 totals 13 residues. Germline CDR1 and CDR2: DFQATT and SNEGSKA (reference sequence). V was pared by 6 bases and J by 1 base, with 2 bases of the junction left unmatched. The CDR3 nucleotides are TGCAGTGCCCACAGGGGAACTAATGAAAAACTGTTTTTT. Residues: CSAHRGTNEKLFF.

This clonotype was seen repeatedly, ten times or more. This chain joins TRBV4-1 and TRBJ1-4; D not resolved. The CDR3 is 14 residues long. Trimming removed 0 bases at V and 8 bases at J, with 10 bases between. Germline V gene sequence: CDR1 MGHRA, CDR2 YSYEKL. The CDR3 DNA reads TGCGCCAGCAGCCAAGATAGAATGAGAGAAAAACTGTTTTTT. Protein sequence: CASSQDRMREKLFF.

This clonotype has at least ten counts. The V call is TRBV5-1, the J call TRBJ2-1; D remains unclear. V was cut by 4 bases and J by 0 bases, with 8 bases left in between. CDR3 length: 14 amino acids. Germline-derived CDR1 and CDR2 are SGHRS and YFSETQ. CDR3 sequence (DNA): TGCGCCAGCAGCCGGACGGGCTCCTACAATGAGCAGTTCTTC. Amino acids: CASSRTGSYNEQFF.

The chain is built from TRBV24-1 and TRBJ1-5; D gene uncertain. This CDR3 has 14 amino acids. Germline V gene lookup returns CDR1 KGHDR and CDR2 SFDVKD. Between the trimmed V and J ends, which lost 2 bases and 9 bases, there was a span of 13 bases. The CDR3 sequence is CATSDSYPTGPQHF. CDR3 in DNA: TGTGCCACCAGTGATTCGTACCCAACGGGGCCCCAGCATTTT.

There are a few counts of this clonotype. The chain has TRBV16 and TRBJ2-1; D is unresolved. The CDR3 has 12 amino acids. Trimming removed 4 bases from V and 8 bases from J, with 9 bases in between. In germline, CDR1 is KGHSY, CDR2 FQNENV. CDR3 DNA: TGTGCCAGCAGCCCAGGTCTGGATGAGCAGTTCTTC. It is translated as CASSPGLDEQFF.

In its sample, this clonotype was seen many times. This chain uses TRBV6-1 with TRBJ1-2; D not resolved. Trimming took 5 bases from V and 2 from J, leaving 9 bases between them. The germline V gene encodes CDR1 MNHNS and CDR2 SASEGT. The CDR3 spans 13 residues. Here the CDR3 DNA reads TGTGCCAGCAGTTTTGACGGAAACTATGGCTACACCTTC. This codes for CASSFDGNYGYTF.

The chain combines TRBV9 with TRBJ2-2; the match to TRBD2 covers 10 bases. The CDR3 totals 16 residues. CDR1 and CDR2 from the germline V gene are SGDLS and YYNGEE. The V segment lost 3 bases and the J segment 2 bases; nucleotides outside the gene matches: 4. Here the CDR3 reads CASSESSGRNTGELFF. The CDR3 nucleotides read TGTGCCAGCAGCGAGTCTAGCGGGAGAAACACCGGGGAGCTGTTTTTT.

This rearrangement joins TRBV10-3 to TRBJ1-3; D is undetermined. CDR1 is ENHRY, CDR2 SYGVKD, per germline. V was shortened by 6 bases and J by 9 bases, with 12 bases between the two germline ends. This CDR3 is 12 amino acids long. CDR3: CAIRTGVVTIYF. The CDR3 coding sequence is TGTGCCATCAGGACCGGGGTAGTCACCATATATTTT.

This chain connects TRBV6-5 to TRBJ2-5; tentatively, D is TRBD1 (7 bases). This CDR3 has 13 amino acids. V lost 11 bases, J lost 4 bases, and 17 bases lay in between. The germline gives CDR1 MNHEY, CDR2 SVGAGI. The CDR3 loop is CAGGTVGGETQYF. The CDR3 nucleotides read TGTGCCGGGGGGACAGTCGGGGGAGAGACCCAGTACTTC.

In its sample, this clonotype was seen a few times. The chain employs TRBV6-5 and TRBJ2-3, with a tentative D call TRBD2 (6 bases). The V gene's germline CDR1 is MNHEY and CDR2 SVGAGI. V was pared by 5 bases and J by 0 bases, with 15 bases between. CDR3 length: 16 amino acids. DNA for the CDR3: TGTGCCAGCAGTCCCGGAGGGCCTCCGAGCACAGATACGCAGTATTTT. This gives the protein CASSPGGPPSTDTQYF.

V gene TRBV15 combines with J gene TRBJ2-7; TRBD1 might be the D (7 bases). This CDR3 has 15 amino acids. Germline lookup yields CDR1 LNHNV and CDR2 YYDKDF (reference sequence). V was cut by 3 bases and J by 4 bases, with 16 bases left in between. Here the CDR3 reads CATSSAGQLPYEQYF. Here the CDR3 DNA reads TGTGCCACCAGCAGCGCGGGACAGCTTCCTTACGAGCAGTACTTC.

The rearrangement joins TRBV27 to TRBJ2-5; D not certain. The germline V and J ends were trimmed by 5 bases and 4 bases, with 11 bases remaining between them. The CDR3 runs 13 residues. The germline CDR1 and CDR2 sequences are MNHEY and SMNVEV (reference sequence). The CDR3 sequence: CASSHVRLETQYF. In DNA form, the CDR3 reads TGTGCCAGCAGTCACGTGAGGTTAGAGACCCAGTACTTC.

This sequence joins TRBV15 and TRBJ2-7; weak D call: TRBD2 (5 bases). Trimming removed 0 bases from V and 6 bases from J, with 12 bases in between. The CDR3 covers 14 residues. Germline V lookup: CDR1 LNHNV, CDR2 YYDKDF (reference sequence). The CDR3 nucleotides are TGTGCCACCAGCAGAGATCGGGGTCTAAGCGAGCAGTACTTC. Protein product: CATSRDRGLSEQYF.

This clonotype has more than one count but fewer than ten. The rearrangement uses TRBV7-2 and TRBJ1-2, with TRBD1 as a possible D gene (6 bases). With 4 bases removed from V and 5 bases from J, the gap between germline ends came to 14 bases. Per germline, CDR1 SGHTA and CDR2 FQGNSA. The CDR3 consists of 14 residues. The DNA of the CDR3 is TGTGCCAGCAGCTCAGGGGCTCCCCTTTATGGCTACACCTTC. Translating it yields CASSSGAPLYGYTF.

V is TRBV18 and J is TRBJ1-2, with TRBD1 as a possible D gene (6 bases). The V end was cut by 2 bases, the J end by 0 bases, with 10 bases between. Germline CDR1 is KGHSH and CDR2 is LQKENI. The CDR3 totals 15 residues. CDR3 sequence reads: CASSPSTGANYGYTF. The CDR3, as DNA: TGTGCCAGCTCACCATCGACAGGAGCTAACTATGGCTACACCTTC.

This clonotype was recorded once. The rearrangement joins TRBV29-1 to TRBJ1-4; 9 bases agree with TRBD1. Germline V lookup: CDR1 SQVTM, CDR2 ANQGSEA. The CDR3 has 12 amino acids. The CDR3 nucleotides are TGCAGTCGGGACAGGGCGACTGAAAAACTGTTTTTT. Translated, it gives CSRDRATEKLFF.

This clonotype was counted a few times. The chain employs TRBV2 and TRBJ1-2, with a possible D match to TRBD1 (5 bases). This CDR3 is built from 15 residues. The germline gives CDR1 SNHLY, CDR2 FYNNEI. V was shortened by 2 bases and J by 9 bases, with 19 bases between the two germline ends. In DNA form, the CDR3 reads TGTGCCAGCAGTGAACAGTCGACTGGGGCTATAAGCTACACCTTC. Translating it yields CASSEQSTGAISYTF. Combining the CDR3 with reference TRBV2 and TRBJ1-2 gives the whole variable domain EPEVTQTPSHQVTQMGQEVILRCVPISNHLYFYWYRQILGQKVEFLVSFYNNEISEKSEIFDDQFSVERPDGSNFTLKIRSTKLEDSAMYFCASSEQSTGAISYTFGSGTRLTVV.

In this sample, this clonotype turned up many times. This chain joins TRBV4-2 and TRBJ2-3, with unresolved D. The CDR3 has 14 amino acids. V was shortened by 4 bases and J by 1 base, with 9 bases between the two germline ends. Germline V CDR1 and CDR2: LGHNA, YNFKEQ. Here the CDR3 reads CASSRRSGTDTQYF. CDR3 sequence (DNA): TGTGCCAGCAGCCGACGTTCCGGCACAGATACGCAGTATTTT.

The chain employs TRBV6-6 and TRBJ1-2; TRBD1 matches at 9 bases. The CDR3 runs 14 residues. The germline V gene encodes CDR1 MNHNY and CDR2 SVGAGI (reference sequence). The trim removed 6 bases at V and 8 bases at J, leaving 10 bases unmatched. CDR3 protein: CASSQTGTGRGYTF. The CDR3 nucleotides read TGTGCCAGCAGCCAGACCGGGACAGGGAGGGGCTACACCTTC.

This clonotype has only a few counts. CDR3 protein: CASGPSRAGSPDTQYF. Written as DNA, the CDR3 is TGTGCTAGTGGTCCATCTCGGGCGGGGTCCCCAGATACGCAGTATTTT. This chain joins TRBV12-5 and TRBJ2-3, with D tentatively TRBD2 (6 bases). This CDR3 spans 16 amino acids. V lost 5 bases, J lost 4 bases, and 19 bases lay in between. Germline CDR1 reads LGHNT; CDR2 reads FRNRAP.

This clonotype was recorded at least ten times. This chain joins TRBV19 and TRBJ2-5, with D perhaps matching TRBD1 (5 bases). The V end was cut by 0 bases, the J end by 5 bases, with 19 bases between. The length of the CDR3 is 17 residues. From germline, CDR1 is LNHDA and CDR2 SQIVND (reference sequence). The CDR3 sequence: CASSIDPGFSPRETQYF. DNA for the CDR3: TGTGCCAGTAGTATAGACCCAGGGTTTTCCCCCCGGGAGACCCAGTACTTC.

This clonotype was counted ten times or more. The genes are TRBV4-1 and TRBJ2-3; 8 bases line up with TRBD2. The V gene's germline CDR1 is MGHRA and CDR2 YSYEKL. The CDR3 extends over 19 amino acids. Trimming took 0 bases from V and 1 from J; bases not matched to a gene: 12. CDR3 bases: TGCGCCAGCAGCCAAGAATTCCCCAGCGGGAGTTCTCGCACAGATACGCAGTATTTT. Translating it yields CASSQEFPSGSSRTDTQYF.

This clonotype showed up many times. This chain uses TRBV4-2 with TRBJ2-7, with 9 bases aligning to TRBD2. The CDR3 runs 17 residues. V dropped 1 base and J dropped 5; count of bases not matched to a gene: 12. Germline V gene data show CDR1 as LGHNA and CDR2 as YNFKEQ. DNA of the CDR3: TGTGCCAGCAGCCAAGGCTTTGGGGCGGGAGGGCCCCACGAGCAGTACTTC. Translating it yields CASSQGFGAGGPHEQYF.